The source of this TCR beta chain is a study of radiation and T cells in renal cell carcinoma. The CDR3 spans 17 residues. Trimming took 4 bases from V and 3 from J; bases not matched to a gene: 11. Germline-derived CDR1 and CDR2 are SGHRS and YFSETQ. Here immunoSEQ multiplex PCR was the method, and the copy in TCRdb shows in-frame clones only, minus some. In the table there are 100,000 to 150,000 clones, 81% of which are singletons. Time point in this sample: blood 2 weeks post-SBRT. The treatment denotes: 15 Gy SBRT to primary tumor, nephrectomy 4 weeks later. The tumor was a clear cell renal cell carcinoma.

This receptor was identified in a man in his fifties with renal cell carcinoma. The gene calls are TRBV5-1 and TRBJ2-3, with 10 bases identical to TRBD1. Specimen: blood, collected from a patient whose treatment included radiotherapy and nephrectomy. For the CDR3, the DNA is TGCGCCAGCAGCACCGGGACAGGGGCTAGGGCTACAGATACGCAGTATTTT. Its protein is CASSTGTGARATDTQYF.